This TCR beta chain was identified during a study of T cell repertoires in aging, cancer and after chemotherapy. For the study at large: Paired samples before and after chemotherapy came from glioblastoma patients receiving temozolomide-based therapy.

A mixed TRB-A/B primer pool amplified rearranged TRB by multiplex touch-down PCR. MiXCR was run by TCRdb on the multiplex PCR reads, yielding one entry per CDR3 protein. The sample consists of 15,000 to 20,000 distinct CDR3 sequences, 30% to 45% of them appearing once. Amplification of TCR beta used genomic DNA extracted from peripheral blood. Study-level findings and limits: Loss of evenness, beyond lost richness, contributed to age-related TCR diversity decline in cancer patients. Untreated cancer patients had significantly lower blood TCR diversity than age-matched healthy donors.

Per the germline V gene, CDR1 is MNHNS and CDR2 is SASEGT. The CDR3 spans 14 residues. Trimming cost V 8 bases and J 4 bases, with 14 bases left between them. This clonotype is judged medium-sized. Antigen unknown. This TCR came from a human donor with a solid tumor. The sequenced sample was blood. The J gene is TRBJ2-2, the V gene TRBV6-1; D possibly corresponds to TRBD1 (6 bases). Here the CDR3 reads CASEAGAVTGELFF. The CDR3 bases are TGTGCCAGCGAGGCAGGGGCCGTCACCGGGGAGCTGTTTTTT.